This T cell receptor beta chain came from a study of T cells in Graves' hyperthyroidism and ophthalmopathy. On the study more broadly: Upon initial diagnosis and before any treatment, peripheral blood was collected.

At least ten counts were recorded for this clonotype. The target antigen is unknown. Findings and limits, study-wide: Model predictions of ophthalmopathy came a median approximately seven months before onset.

Uncontrolled infection, other autoimmune disease, pregnancy or lactation excluded patients. PBMCs were collected from a roughly 9.7 ml volume of fresh peripheral blood. Trimming removed 1 base from V and 2 bases from J, with 13 bases in between. The V gene's germline CDR1 is DFQATT and CDR2 SNEGSKA (reference sequence). The CDR3 length is 15 residues. Amplification targeted TCR beta CDR3 regions from RNA transcripts. First-round RT-PCR with HTBI primers amplified the TCR CDR3 region. Via MiXCR, TCRdb re-called the multiplex PCR reads, giving one row per CDR3 protein. Of hundreds of thousands of distinct CDR3 sequences listed, more than 20% are singletons.

The sequenced sample consisted of blood. The chain links TRBV20-1 to TRBJ2-3, with D possibly being TRBD2 (5 bases). This TCR derives from a young man with Graves' ophthalmopathy. CDR3 nucleotide sequence: TGCAGTGCTAGAGCGGCTAGGAGGATCACAGATACGCAGTATTTT. Protein: CSARAARRITDTQYF.